This T cell receptor (beta chain) was sequenced in a study of shared clonotypes between healthy human individuals. Overall study: Donors were a couple of women and three men aged 18 to 49.

As concerns this clone: Its antigen is unidentified.

Replicate PCRs from sorted subsets contained about 0.2 ug DNA, which is around 30,000 T cell genomes. Data came from immunoSEQ multiplex PCR; TCRdb stores just in-frame clones and leaves some out. The table has roughly 2.1 million clones, just over 90% seen once. In germline, CDR1 is SNHLY, CDR2 FYNNEI. The V and J ends lost 10 bases and 3 bases respectively, with 9 bases between them. The CDR3 consists of 11 residues. Whole-study results and caveats: Despite large depth, sorted-subset datasets appeared incompletely sequenced.

Cells designated naive CD8 were CD45RO-negative and were positively selected for CCR7, with terminally differentiated effector memory CD45RA+ cells excluded. Sample: naive CD8+ T cells from PBMCs. The TCR comes from a man between 18 and 35 years old in good health. Some clones in this sample may be carry-over from other donors' samples. The gene calls are TRBV2 and TRBJ1-2, with D hard to call. The CDR3 is CANPEDYGYTF. DNA of the CDR3: TGTGCCAACCCCGAGGACTATGGCTACACCTTC.